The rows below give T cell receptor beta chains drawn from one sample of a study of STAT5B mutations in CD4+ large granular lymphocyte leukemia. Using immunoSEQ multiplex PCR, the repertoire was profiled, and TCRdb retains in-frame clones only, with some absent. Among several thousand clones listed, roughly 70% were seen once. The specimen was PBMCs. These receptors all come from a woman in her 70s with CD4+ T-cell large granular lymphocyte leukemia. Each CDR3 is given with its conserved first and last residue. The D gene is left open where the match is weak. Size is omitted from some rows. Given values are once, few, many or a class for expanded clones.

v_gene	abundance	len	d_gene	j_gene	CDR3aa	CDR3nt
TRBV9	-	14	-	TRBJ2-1	CASSPRDSYNEQFF	TGTGCCAGCTCGCCCAGGGACTCCTACAATGAGCAGTTCTTC
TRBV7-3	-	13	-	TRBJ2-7	CASSPNQGSQQYF	TGTGCCAGCAGCCCCAACCAGGGATCTCAGCAGTACTTC
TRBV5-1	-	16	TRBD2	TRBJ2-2	CASSLTSGVSTGELFF	TGCGCCAGCAGCTTGACTAGCGGAGTCTCCACCGGGGAGCTGTTTTTT
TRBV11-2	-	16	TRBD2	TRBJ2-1	CASSPPGTSGDREQFF	TGTGCCAGCAGCCCCCCGGGGACTAGCGGGGACCGGGAGCAGTTCTTC
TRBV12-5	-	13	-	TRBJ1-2	CASGLAGTQGYTF	TGTGCTAGTGGTTTGGCCGGGACACAGGGCTACACCTTC
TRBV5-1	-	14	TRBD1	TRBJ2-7	CASSLGGQAYEQYF	TGCGCCAGCAGTCTGGGCGGACAGGCCTACGAGCAGTACTTC
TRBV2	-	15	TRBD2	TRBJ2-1	CASSEVGGSYNEQFF	TGTGCCAGCAGTGAAGTGGGAGGGTCCTACAATGAGCAGTTCTTC
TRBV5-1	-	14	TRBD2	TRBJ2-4	CASSLERGLGIQYF	TGCGCCAGCAGCTTGGAGCGGGGACTCGGAATTCAGTACTTC
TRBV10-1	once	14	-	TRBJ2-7	CAPRTPTENYEQYF	TGCGCCCCCCGGACGCCGACAGAGAACTACGAGCAGTACTTC
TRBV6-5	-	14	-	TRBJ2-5	CASRAVLAAETQYF	TGTGCCAGCCGTGCTGTTTTGGCGGCGGAGACCCAGTACTTC
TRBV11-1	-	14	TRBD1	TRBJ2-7	CASSSRQGAHEQYF	TGTGCCAGCAGCTCACGACAGGGGGCCCACGAGCAGTACTTC
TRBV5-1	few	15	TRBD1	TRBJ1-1	CASSLKQGAVTEAFF	TGCGCCAGCAGCCTGAAACAGGGGGCAGTCACTGAAGCTTTCTTT
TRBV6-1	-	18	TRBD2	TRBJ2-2	CASSEATGLAGVTGELFF	TGTGCCAGCAGTGAAGCGACTGGACTAGCGGGGGTCACCGGGGAGCTGTTTTTT
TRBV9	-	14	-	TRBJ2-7	CASSPKTEVYEQYF	TGTGCCAGCAGCCCGAAGACTGAGGTCTACGAGCAGTACTTC
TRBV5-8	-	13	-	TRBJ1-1	CASRQRGSPEAFF	TGTGCCAGCAGACAAAGGGGGTCGCCTGAAGCTTTCTTT
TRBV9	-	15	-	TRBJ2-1	CASSLSQGKNNEQFF	TGTGCCAGCAGTCTCTCCCAGGGAAAGAACAATGAGCAGTTCTTC
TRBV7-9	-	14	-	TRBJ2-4	CASSSQTGANIQYF	TGTGCCAGCAGCTCACAGACAGGCGCGAACATTCAGTACTTC
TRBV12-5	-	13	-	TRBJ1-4	CASNSATNEKLFF	TGTGCTAGTAACTCCGCAACTAATGAAAAACTGTTTTTT
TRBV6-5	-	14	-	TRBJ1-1	CASSYPPPLTEAFF	TGTGCCAGCAGTTACCCCCCTCCTTTGACTGAAGCTTTCTTT
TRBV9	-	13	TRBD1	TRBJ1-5	CASSTTGSQPQHF	TGTGCCAGCAGCACGACAGGGAGTCAGCCCCAGCATTTT
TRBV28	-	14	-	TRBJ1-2	CASRTPTESYGYTF	TGTGCCAGCAGGACCCCGACAGAGAGTTATGGCTACACCTTC
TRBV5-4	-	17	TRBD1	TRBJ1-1	CASSTGTGGDWYTEAFF	TGTGCCAGCAGCACCGGGACAGGGGGCGACTGGTACACTGAAGCTTTCTTT